Listed below are T cell receptor beta chains from one sample, sequenced in a study of early T cells in non-severe SARS-CoV-2 infection. TCRdb ran MiXCR on the 5' RACE reads and lists one entry per CDR3 protein. The table records under 70,000 distinct CDR3 sequences, around 12% of them present only once. Specimen: whole blood. Receptors were obtained from an adult who was a healthcare worker with PCR-confirmed SARS-CoV-2 infection or an uninfected control (not recorded which). Each CDR3 is given with its conserved first and last residue. A D gene is named only where the DNA matches it firmly. The size field is filled for only some rows; it gives once, few, many or a size class.

d_call clone_size j_call cdr3_length v_call cdr3_aa cdr3_nt
. few TRBJ1-3 15 TRBV12-3/TRBV12-4 CASSFGPSSGNTIYF TGTGCCAGCAGTTTTGGACCGAGCTCTGGAAACACCATATATTTT
TRBD2 . TRBJ2-7 17 TRBV18 CASSPSPLAGASYEQYF TGTGCCAGCTCACCATCGCCACTGGCGGGAGCGTCCTACGAGCAGTACTTC
. many TRBJ1-1 14 TRBV27 CASSLSSGGAEAFF TGTGCCAGCAGTTTATCGTCCGGGGGCGCTGAAGCTTTCTTT
TRBD1 . TRBJ2-5 13 TRBV5-1 CASSTGGGETQYF TGCGCCAGCAGCACAGGGGGCGGAGAGACCCAGTACTTC
. many TRBJ2-7 12 TRBV11-2 CASSLEGYEQYF TGTGCCAGCAGCTTAGAGGGGTACGAGCAGTACTTC
. many TRBJ2-5 12 TRBV11-1 CASSLSRETQYF TGTGCCAGCAGCCTCTCACGGGAGACCCAGTACTTC
TRBD2 many TRBJ2-3 15 TRBV12-3/TRBV12-4 CASRGGGAITDTQYF TGTGCCAGCAGAGGCGGGGGGGCCATAACAGATACGCAGTATTTT
. once TRBJ2-3 15 TRBV7-9 CASSLYTDPADTQYF TGTGCCAGCAGCTTATATACGGACCCAGCGGATACGCAGTATTTT
. . TRBJ1-1 13 TRBV7-2 CASSSSGSGEAFF TGTGCCAGCAGCTCCTCAGGTTCGGGAGAAGCTTTCTTT
. . TRBJ1-2 11 TRBV29-1 CSVRIQDGYTF TGCAGCGTTAGAATACAGGATGGCTACACCTTC
. few TRBJ1-1 13 TRBV30 CAWSVWVNTEAFF TGTGCCTGGAGTGTATGGGTGAACACTGAAGCTTTCTTT